The subject of this entry is one T cell receptor (beta chain). The antigen is undetermined. No conserved phenylalanine or tryptophan ends this CDR3, so it is likely a read error. This record belongs to a study of post-analysis software for immune sequencing data. Study conclusions and caveats: Those with multiple sclerosis, the patient group, showed significantly lower normalized Chao1 diversity than controls. Compared with controls, patients had more of five or six TRBV segments, including TRBV5-6, TRBV5-1 and TRBV20-1.

Trimming stripped 1 base from V and 2 bases from J, with 5 bases between. Germline V gene lookup returns CDR1 SGHDT and CDR2 YYEEEE. The length of the CDR3 is 13 residues. Prepared TCR beta cDNA libraries contained unique molecular identifiers. TCRdb used MiXCR to reprocess the PCR reads, holding one entry per CDR3 protein. There are 400,000 to 500,000 distinct CDR3 sequences in the sample; over 30% occur only once, and approximately 7.6% lies in the top ten. The chain recombines TRBV5-6 with TRBJ2-3; D gene unclear. Sequenced: blood. The sequence derives from a girl aged 2-10 years with multiple sclerosis. CDR3: CASSLYLTDTQYL. The CDR3, as DNA: TGTGCCAGCAGCTTGTACCTCACAGATACGCAGTATTTG.